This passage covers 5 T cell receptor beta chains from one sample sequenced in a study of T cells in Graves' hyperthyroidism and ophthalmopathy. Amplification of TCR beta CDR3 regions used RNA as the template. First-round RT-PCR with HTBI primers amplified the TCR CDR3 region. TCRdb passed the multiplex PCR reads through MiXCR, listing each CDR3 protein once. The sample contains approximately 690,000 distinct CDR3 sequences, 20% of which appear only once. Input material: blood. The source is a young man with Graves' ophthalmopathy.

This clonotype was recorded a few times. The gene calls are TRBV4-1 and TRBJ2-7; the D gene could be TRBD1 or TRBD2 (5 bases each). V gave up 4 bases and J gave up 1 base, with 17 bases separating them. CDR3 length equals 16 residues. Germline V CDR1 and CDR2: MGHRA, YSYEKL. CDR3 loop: CASSLTSRDGSYEQYF. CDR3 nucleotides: TGCGCCAGCAGCCTCACCTCACGGGACGGGTCCTACGAGCAGTACTTC.

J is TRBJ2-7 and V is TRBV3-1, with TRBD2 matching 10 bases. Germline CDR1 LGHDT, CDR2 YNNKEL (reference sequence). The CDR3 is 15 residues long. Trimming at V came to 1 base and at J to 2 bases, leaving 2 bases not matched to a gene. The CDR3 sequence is CASSQGTSGPYEQYF. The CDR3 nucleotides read TGTGCCAGCAGCCAAGGGACTAGCGGACCCTACGAGCAGTACTTC.

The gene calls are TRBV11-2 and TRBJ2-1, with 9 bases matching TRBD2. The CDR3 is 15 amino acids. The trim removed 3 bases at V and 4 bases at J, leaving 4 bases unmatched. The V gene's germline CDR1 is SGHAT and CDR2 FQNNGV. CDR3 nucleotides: TGTGCCAGCAGCTTCGAGCGGGAGGTGTACAATGAGCAGTTCTTC. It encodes CASSFEREVYNEQFF.

This CDR3 reads CASSPLAGDSDTQYF. The DNA of the CDR3 is TGTGCCAGCAGTCCCCTGGCGGGAGATTCAGATACGCAGTATTTT. The genes are TRBV12-3 or TRBV12-4 and TRBJ2-3; 7 bases line up with TRBD2. With 5 bases clipped from V and 4 bases from J, the junction kept 9 bases outside the gene matches. The CDR3 spans 15 residues.

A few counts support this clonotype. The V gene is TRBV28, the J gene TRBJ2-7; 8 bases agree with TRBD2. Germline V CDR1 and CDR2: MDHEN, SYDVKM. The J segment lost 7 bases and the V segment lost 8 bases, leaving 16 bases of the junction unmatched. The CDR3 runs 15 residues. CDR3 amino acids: CASVLPGGGLREQYF. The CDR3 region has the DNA TGTGCCAGCGTCCTCCCCGGGGGGGGACTGAGGGAGCAGTACTTC.